This T cell receptor beta chain stems from a study of regulatory T cells in long-lasting Graves disease. Relying on iRepertoire HTBI primers and Arm-PCR of CDR3 regions, the team built TCR beta libraries. One entry per CDR3 protein, called by TCRdb with MiXCR from the multiplex PCR reads. Among about 500,000 distinct CDR3 sequences listed, 16% were seen once. Specified time point: newly diagnosed GD, antithyroid drugs for less than 3 months. After RNA was extracted from PBMCs, the TCR library was made from it. This clonotype has at least ten counts. Germline V lookup: CDR1 SGHTA, CDR2 FQGTGA. Trimming cost V 6 bases and J 0 bases, with 8 bases left between them. The CDR3 runs 13 residues. This sample was shared with a second study, whose subject was T cells in Graves' hyperthyroidism and ophthalmopathy. That investigation notes: Lactation, pregnancy, other autoimmune disease or uncontrolled infection led to exclusion of patients.

This sample comprised peripheral blood mononuclear cells (PBMCs), obtained at new diagnosis, from a patient treated with antithyroid drugs. The sequence was obtained from a man aged 35 to 55 with Graves disease. This chain links TRBV7-3 with TRBJ1-1; D call uncertain. CDR3 nucleotides: TGTGCCAGCAGGTGGGGTATGAACACTGAAGCTTTCTTT. Protein sequence: CASRWGMNTEAFF.